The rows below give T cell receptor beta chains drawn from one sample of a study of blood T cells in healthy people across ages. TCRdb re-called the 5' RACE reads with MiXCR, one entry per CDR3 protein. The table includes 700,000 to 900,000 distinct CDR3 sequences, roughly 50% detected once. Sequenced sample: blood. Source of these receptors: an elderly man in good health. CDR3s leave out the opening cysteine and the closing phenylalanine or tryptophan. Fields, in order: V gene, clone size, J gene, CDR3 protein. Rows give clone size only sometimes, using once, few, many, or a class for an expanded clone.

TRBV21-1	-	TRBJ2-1	ARTGTPSDEQF
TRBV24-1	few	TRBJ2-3	ATGLGTDTQY
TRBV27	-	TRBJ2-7	ASSSARVEGSYEQY
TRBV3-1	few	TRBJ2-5	ASSQESKRGETQY
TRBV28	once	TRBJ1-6	ASSLAMVGGSYNSPLH
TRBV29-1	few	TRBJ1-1	SVLAQGNTEAF
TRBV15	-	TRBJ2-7	ATSSRDRGTYEQY
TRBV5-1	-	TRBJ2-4	ASSPKTSANKNIQY
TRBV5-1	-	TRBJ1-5	ASSLGDRGSNQPQH
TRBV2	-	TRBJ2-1	ASRVAGGRWNEQF
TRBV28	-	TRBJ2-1	ASSFSDRDNEQF
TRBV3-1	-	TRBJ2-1	ASSQAASGHNEQF
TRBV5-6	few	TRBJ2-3	ASSFSGRINTDTQY
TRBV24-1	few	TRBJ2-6	ATSDRTSSGANVLT
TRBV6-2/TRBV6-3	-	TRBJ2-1	ATDSGRAFIGNEQF
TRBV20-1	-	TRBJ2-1	SARPTLGFSYNEQF
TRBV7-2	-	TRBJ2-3	ASSSEPKRTDTQY
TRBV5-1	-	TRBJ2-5	ASAEGQGAKTQY
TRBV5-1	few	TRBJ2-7	ASSLDGRSSYEQY
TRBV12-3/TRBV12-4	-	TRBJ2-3	ASSHIPPSAY
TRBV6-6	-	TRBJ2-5	ASIPQGAGTQY
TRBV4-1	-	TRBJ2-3	ASSQNRGQSRYAY
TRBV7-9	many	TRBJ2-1	ASSRSSSPFGNEQF
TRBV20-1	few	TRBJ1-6	SARRGLRSSSYNSPLH
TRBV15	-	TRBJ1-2	ATSRDFGTENYGYT
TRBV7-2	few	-	ASSFTGGPWETQY
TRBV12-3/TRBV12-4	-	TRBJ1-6	ASSPRTGSSPLH
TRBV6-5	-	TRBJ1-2	ASKETANYGYT
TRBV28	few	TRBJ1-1	ASSLPAKAF
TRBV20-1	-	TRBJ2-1	SARGVSGNSYNEQF
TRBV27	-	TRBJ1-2	ASTPTGQQLNYGYT
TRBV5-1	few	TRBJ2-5	ASSLEWTQY
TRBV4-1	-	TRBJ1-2	ASSQDPGVRYGYT
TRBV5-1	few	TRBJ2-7	ASQLDGGQGTYEQY
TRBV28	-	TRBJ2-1	ASSFVGLAGVTGEQF
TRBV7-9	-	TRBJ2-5	ASSLEGLAGQETQY
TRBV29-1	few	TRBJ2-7	SVTGLAGGVYEQY
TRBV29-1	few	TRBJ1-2	SVEGQGSEGYT
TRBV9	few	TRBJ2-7	ASSVETGSGYEQY
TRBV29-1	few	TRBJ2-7	SVEDHYEQY
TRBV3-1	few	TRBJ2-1	ASSQPKPGTGSYNEQF
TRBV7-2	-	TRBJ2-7	ASRSRNRGRNEQY
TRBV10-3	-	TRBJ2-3	AISGRTSESTDTQY
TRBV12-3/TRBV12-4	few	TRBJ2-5	ASTLLGGGAVTQY
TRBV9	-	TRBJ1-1	ASSPRGKGWWGLGTEAF